This T cell receptor beta chain was sequenced in a study of blood T cell repertoires in COVID-19. There are a few counts of this clone. The assay was immunoSEQ multiplex PCR, and TCRdb's table has in-frame clones only and misses some. The sample contains about 150,000 clones, about 85% of which appear only once. This CDR3 is 15 amino acids long. CDR1 and CDR2 (germline): KGHSY, FQNENV. Trimming took 1 base from V and 4 from J, leaving 13 bases between them. Sequencing was carried out using peripheral blood. V and J are TRBV16 and TRBJ1-2; no clear D gene. The clonotype comes from a woman aged 70 to 79 with acute or convalescent COVID-19. Here the CDR3 DNA reads TGTGCCAGCAGCCAATTGATTTCAGGCGCCTATGGCTACACCTTC. This encodes CASSQLISGAYGYTF.